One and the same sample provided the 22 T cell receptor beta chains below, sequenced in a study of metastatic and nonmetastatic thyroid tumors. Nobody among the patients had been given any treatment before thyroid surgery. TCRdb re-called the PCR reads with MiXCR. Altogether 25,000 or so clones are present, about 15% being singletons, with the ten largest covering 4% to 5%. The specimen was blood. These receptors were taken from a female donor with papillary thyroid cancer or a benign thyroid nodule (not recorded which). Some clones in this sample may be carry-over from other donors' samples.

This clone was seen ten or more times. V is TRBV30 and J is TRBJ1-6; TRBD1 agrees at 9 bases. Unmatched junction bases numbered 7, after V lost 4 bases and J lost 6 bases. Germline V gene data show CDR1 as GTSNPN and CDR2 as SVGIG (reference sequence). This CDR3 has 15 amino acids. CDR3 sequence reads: CAWTLLGQGNSPLHF. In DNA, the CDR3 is TGTGCCTGGACCCTGCTGGGACAGGGTAATTCACCCCTCCACTTT.

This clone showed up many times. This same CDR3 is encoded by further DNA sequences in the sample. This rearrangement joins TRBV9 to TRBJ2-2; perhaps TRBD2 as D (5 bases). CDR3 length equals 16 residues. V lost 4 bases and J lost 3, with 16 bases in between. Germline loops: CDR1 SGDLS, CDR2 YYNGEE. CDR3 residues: CASSPRVAEYTGELFF. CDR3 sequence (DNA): TGTGCCAGCAGCCCGAGGGTGGCTGAATACACCGGGGAGCTGTTTTTT.

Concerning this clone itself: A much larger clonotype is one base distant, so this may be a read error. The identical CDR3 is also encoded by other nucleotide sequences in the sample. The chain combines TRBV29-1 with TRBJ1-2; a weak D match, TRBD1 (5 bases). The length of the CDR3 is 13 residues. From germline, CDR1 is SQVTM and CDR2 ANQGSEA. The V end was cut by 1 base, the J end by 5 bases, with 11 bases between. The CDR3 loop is CSVEVGTGYGYTF. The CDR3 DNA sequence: TGCAGCGTTGAAGTTGGGACGGGGTATGGCTACACCTTC. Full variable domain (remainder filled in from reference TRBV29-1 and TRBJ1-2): SAVISQKPSRDICQRGTSLTIQCQVDSQVTMMFWYRQQPGQSLTLIATANQGSEATYESGFVIDKFPISRPNLTFSTLTVSNMSPEDSSIYLCSVEVGTGYGYTFGSGTRLTVV.

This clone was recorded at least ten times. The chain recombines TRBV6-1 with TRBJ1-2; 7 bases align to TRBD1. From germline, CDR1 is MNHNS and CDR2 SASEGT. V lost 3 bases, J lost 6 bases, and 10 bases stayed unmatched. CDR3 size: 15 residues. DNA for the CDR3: TGTGCCAGCAGTGAGTCCAGGGGGGGGTATAATGGCTACACCTTC. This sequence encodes CASSESRGGYNGYTF.

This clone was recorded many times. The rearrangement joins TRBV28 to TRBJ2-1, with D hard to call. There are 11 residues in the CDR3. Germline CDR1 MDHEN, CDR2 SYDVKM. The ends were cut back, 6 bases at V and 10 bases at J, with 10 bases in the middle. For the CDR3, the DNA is TGTGCCAGCAGGTTGAACTTGGAGCAGTTCTTC. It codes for CASRLNLEQFF.

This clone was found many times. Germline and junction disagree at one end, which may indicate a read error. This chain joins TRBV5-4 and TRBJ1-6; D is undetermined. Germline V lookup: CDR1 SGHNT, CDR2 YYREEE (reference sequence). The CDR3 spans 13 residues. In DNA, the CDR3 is TGTGCCAGCAGCTTGGTGGCTAATTCACCCCTTCACTTT. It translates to CASSLVANSPLHF. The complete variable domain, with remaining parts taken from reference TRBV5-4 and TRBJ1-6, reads ETGVTQSPTHLIKTRGQQVTLRCSSQSGHNTVSWYQQALGQGPQFIFQYYREEENGRGNFPPRFSGLQFPNYSSELNVNALELDDSALYLCASSLVANSPLHFGNGTRLTVT.

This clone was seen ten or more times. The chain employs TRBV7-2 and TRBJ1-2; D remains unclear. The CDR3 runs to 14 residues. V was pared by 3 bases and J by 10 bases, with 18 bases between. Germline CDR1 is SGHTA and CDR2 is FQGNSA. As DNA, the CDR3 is TGTGCCAGCAGCTTCCGAAGGTCCACCAGAGACTACACCTTC. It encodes CASSFRRSTRDYTF.

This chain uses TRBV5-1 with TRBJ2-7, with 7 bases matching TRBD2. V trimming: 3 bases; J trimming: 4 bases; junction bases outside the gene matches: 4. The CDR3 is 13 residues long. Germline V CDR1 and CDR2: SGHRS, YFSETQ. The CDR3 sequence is CASSWLADYEQYF. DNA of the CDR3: TGCGCCAGCAGCTGGCTAGCGGATTACGAGCAGTACTTC.

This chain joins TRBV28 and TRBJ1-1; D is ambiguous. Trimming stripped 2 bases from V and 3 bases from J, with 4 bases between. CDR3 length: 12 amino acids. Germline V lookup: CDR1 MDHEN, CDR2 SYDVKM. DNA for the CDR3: TGTGCCAGCAGTTTACTTTACACTGAAGCTTTCTTT. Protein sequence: CASSLLYTEAFF.

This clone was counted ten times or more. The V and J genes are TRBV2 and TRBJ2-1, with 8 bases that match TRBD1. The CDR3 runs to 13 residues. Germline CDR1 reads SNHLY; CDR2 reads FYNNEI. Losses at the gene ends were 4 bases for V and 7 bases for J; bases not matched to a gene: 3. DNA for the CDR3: TGTGCCAGCAGTGCCTACAGGGGGAATGAGCAGTTCTTC. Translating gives CASSAYRGNEQFF.

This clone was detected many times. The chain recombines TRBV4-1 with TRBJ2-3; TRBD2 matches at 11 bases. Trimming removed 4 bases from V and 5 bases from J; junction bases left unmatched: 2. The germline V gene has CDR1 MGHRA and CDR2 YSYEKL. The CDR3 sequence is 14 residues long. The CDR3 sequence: CASSRGLAGDTQYF. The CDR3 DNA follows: TGCGCCAGCAGCCGCGGACTAGCGGGAGATACGCAGTATTTT.

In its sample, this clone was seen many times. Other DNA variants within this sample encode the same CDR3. CDR3 residues: CASSYSGGGYEQYF. The CDR3 region has the DNA TGTGCCAGCAGTTACTCGGGGGGGGGCTACGAGCAGTACTTC. The rearrangement joins TRBV6-5 to TRBJ2-7; 7 positions agree with TRBD2. Germline V gene lookup returns CDR1 MNHEY and CDR2 SVGAGI. Trimming took 0 bases from V and 3 from J; bases not matched to a gene: 2. The CDR3 consists of 14 residues.

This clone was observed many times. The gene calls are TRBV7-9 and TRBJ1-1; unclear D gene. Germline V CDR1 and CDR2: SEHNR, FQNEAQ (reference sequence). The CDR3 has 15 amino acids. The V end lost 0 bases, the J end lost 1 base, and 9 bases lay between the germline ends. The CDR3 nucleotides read TGTGCCAGCAGCTTAGCGCCCCAAACGAACACTGAAGCTTTCTTT. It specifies CASSLAPQTNTEAFF.

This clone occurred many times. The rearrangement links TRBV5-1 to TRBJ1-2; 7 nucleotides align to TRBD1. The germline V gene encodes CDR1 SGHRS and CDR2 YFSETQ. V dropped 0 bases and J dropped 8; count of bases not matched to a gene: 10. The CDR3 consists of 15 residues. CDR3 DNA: TGCGCCAGCAGCTTGGGGGGAGGGGGCGCCGGCGGCTACACCTTC. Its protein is CASSLGGGGAGGYTF.

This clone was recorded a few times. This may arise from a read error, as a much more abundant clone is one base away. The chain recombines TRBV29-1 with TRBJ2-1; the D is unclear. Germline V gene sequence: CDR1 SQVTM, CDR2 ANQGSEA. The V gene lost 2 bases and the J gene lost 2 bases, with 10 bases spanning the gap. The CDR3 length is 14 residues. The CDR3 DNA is TGCAGCGTTGAAACTGGCGGAACCTACAATGAGCAGTTCTTC. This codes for CSVETGGTYNEQFF.

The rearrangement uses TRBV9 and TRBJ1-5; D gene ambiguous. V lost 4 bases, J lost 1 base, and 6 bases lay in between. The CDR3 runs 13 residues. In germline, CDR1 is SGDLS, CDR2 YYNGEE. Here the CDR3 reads CASSFDSNQPQHF. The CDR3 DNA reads TGTGCCAGCAGCTTCGACAGCAATCAGCCCCAGCATTTT.

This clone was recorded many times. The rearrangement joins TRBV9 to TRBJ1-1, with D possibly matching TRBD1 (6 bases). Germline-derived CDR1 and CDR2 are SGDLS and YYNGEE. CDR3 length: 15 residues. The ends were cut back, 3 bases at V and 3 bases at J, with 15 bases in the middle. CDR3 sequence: CASSARVGQYTEAFF. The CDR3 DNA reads TGTGCCAGCAGCGCGAGGGTTGGACAGTACACTGAAGCTTTCTTT.

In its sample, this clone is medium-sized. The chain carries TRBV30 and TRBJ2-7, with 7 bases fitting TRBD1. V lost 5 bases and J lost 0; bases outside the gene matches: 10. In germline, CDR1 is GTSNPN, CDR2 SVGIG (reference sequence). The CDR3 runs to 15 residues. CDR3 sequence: CAWGGQGVLSYEQYF. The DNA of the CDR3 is TGTGCCTGGGGCGGCCAGGGGGTACTCTCCTACGAGCAGTACTTC.

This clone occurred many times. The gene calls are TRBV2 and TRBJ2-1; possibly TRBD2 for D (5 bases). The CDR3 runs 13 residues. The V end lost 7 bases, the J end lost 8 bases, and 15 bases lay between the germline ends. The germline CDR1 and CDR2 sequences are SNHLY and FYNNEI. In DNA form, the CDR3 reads TGTGCCAGCAAGACGGACTTAAACGATGAGCAGTTCTTC. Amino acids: CASKTDLNDEQFF.

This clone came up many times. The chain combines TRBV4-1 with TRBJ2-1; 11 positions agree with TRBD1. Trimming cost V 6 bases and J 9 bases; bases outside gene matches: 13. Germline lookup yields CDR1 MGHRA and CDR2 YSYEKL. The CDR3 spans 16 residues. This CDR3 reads CASSRVGTGGDLEQFF. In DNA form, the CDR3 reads TGCGCCAGCAGTCGCGTCGGGACAGGGGGTGACCTTGAGCAGTTCTTC.

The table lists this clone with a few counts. CDR3 loop: CASSRTGLEGYEQYF. As DNA, the CDR3 is TGTGCCAGCAGCCGAACGGGACTAGAGGGATACGAGCAGTACTTC. This rearrangement joins TRBV12-3 or TRBV12-4 to TRBJ2-7, with 8 bases matching TRBD2. The trim removed 6 bases at V and 4 bases at J, leaving 11 bases unmatched. This CDR3 has 15 amino acids.

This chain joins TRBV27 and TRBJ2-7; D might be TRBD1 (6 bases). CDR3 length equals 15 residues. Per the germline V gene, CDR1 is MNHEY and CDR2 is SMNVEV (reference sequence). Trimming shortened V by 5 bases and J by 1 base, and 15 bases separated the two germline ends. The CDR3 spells CASSPGTRGSYEQYF. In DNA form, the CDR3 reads TGTGCCAGCAGTCCCGGGACAAGGGGTTCCTACGAGCAGTACTTC.